Below, 22 T cell receptor beta chains from the same sample are listed, as sequenced in a study of molecular identifiers for immune sequencing clone quantification. Each CDR3 protein gets one entry after TCRdb re-called the PCR reads with MiXCR. The sample lists around 40,000 distinct CDR3 sequences; roughly 19% were seen once. The sample was naive CD8+ T cells from blood, with Jurkat cell RNA spiked in. Subset defined: FACS-sorted CD8+CD4-CCR7+CD45RA+ naive T cells. All receptors come from a human donor in good health. Some libraries in this study had Jurkat cell RNA spiked in.

The sample holds a few counts of this clonotype. The chain combines TRBV27 with TRBJ2-7, with D tentatively TRBD1 or TRBD2 (5 bases each). The CDR3 has 13 amino acids. Germline assignment: CDR1 MNHEY and CDR2 SMNVEV (reference sequence). The V end lost 4 bases, the J end lost 5 bases, and 12 bases lay between the germline ends. CDR3 residues: CASSWGPNNEQYF. The CDR3 DNA sequence: TGTGCCAGCAGTTGGGGACCGAACAACGAGCAGTACTTC.

This clonotype was detected a few times. This chain connects TRBV11-2 to TRBJ1-1; possibly TRBD1 for D (5 bases). CDR1 is SGHAT, CDR2 FQNNGV, per germline. V was clipped by 6 bases and J by 4 bases, with 12 bases between them. The CDR3 runs 13 residues. As DNA, the CDR3 is TGTGCCAGCAGAACCGGGACGTCCACTGAAGCTTTCTTT. Translated, it gives CASRTGTSTEAFF.

The sample holds many counts of this clonotype. The rearrangement joins TRBV4-3 to TRBJ1-4; D is undetermined. This CDR3 is built from 15 residues. Trimming left V 5 bases short and J 4 bases short, with 14 bases between. Germline-derived CDR1 and CDR2 are LGHNA and YSLEER. CDR3: CASSAHTISNEKLFF. CDR3 sequence (DNA): TGCGCCAGCAGCGCTCATACGATTAGTAATGAAAAACTGTTTTTT.

This clonotype was recorded many times. The chain uses TRBV4-3 and TRBJ2-3, with a possible D match to TRBD2 (7 bases). V lost 2 bases to trimming and J lost 5 bases, with 23 bases between them. The germline CDR1 and CDR2 sequences are LGHNA and YSLEER. The CDR3 length is 18 residues. The CDR3 DNA reads TGCGCCAGCAGCCAATCCCCTGGAGGTGGGGGGGCAAGAGATACGCAGTATTTT. Translation gives CASSQSPGGGGARDTQYF.

This clonotype has at least ten counts. This rearrangement joins TRBV19 to TRBJ1-5; D gene uncertain. The germline CDR1 and CDR2 sequences are LNHDA and SQIVND (reference sequence). Trimming stripped 0 bases from V and 5 bases from J, with 8 bases between. The CDR3 has 14 residues. CDR3 in amino acids: CASSIDRRDQPQHF. The CDR3 DNA reads as TGTGCCAGTAGTATAGATCGTAGGGATCAGCCCCAGCATTTT. The full variable domain, completed using reference TRBV19 and TRBJ1-5, is DGGITQSPKYLFRKEGQNVTLSCEQNLNHDAMYWYRQDPGQGLRLIYYSQIVNDFQKGDIAEGYSVSREKKESFPLTVTSAQKNPTAFYLCASSIDRRDQPQHFGDGTRLSIL.

To note about this clonotype: This may be a read error: a much more frequent sequence differs by one nucleotide. This sequence joins TRBV13 and TRBJ2-1; D unclear. There are 13 residues in the CDR3. The V gene's germline CDR1 is PRHDT and CDR2 FYEKMQ (reference sequence). The CDR3 DNA is TGTGTCAGCAGCCTACCCTCCTACAATGAGCAGTTCTTC. The encoded protein is CVSSLPSYNEQFF. The full variable domain, rest sourced from reference TRBV13 and TRBJ2-1, is AAGVIQSPRHLIKEKRETATLKCYPIPRHDTVYWYQQGPGQDPQFLISFYEKMQSDKGSIPDRFSAQQFSDYHSELNMSSLELGDSALYFCVSSLPSYNEQFFGPGTRLTVL.

In this sample, this clonotype turned up once. A much bigger clone sits one base away, suggesting this may be a read error. The chain combines TRBV6-5 with TRBJ2-7, with 8 bases identical to TRBD1. The CDR3 totals 14 residues. Germline values: CDR1 MNHEY, CDR2 SVGAGI. V shed 2 bases and J 5 bases; nucleotides not matched to a gene: 5. Here the CDR3 reads CASSYTYRGDEQYF. CDR3 DNA: TGTGCCAGCAGTTACACGTACAGGGGGGACGAGCAGTACTTC.

Concerning this clonotype itself: Since a much larger clone is just one base distant, this may be a read error. Because the CDR3 is missing its conserved closing phenylalanine or tryptophan, this is likely a read error. The chain uses TRBV30 and TRBJ1-1, with D unclear. Germline V gives CDR1 GTSNPN, CDR2 SVGIG (reference sequence). This CDR3 has 13 residues. V gave up 0 bases and J gave up 4 bases, with 9 bases separating them. CDR3 sequence reads: CAWSVGLGTEAFL. DNA of the CDR3: TGTGCCTGGAGTGTGGGTCTGGGCACTGAAGCTTTCCTT.

There are a few counts of this clonotype. The rearrangement links TRBV29-1 to TRBJ2-7; TRBD1 aligns across 8 bases. V shed 7 bases, J shed 2 bases, and the junction held 4 bases outside the gene matches. Germline V gives CDR1 SQVTM, CDR2 ANQGSEA. The CDR3 extends over 12 amino acids. As DNA, the CDR3 is TGCAGCGCCTGGACAGGGACCTACGAGCAGTACTTC. Protein product: CSAWTGTYEQYF.

For this clonotype: A read error may explain this, as a much larger clone is one base away. V is TRBV5-1 and J is TRBJ1-1, with D hard to call. Trimming pared 6 bases from V and 0 bases from J, leaving 15 bases between. Per the germline V gene, CDR1 is SGHRS and CDR2 is YFSETQ. The CDR3 sequence is 15 residues long. The CDR3 region has the DNA TGCGCCAGCACCCGGGAGCCTACCATGAACACTGAAGCTTTCTTT. Translating it yields CASTREPTMNTEAFF.

Remarks on this clonotype: Just one base apart from a much larger clone, this may be a read error. The CDR3 carries no conserved terminal phenylalanine or tryptophan, so it likely arises from a read error. The chain joins TRBV11-2 to TRBJ2-1; unclear D gene. CDR1 is SGHAT and CDR2 is FQNNGV in the germline V gene. Between the trimmed V and J ends, which lost 1 base and 8 bases, there was a span of 9 bases. This CDR3 region has 13 residues. CDR3 sequence (DNA): TGTGCCAGCAGCTTAGTTCAGTGGGATGAGCAGTTCTAC. Amino acid sequence: CASSLVQWDEQFY.

The chain employs TRBV4-3 and TRBJ2-7; the D is unclear. V dropped 1 base and J dropped 2 bases, with 12 bases sitting between them. Germline lookup yields CDR1 LGHNA and CDR2 YSLEER. This CDR3 comprises 15 residues. Here the CDR3 DNA reads TGCGCCAGCAGCCAAGTCATCGGCGGAGCCTACGAGCAGTACTTC. Amino acid sequence: CASSQVIGGAYEQYF.

About this clonotype: This may be a read error, as it is one base from a much larger clone. The genes are TRBV5-1 and TRBJ2-5; D may be TRBD1 (6 bases). V dropped 5 bases and J dropped 3 bases, with 11 bases sitting between them. The length of the CDR3 is 13 residues. Germline V gives CDR1 SGHRS, CDR2 YFSETQ. The CDR3 DNA sequence: TGCGCCAGCAGAGGGACAACCGAAGAGACCCAGTACTTC. Protein sequence: CASRGTTEETQYF.

This clonotype was observed a few times. V and J are TRBV10-3 and TRBJ2-3, with TRBD2 as a possible D gene (6 bases). V was pared by 3 bases and J by 3 bases, with 13 bases between. This CDR3 region has 15 residues. The germline V gene has CDR1 ENHRY and CDR2 SYGVKD. The CDR3 region is CAISEWGDGTDTQYF. The CDR3 DNA is TGTGCCATCAGTGAATGGGGGGATGGGACAGATACGCAGTATTTT.

The chain recombines TRBV5-1 with TRBJ2-5; D unclear. Per germline, CDR1 SGHRS and CDR2 YFSETQ. The V end was cut by 0 bases, the J end by 5 bases, with 11 bases between. This CDR3 is 14 amino acids long. CDR3 in amino acids: CASSLAEPVETQYF. The DNA for the CDR3 is TGCGCCAGCAGCTTGGCCGAACCCGTCGAGACCCAGTACTTC.

As concerns this clonotype: This may be a read error: a much more frequent sequence differs by one nucleotide. The rearrangement links TRBV11-2 to TRBJ2-7; D is undetermined. This CDR3 is 16 amino acids long. The V and J ends lost 8 bases and 2 bases respectively, with 22 bases between them. Germline V gene lookup returns CDR1 SGHAT and CDR2 FQNNGV. In nucleotides, the CDR3 is TGTGCCAGCGGCTCCCTGGGCCCTGAGGCCCCCTACGAGCAGTACTTC. Protein product: CASGSLGPEAPYEQYF.

A note on this clonotype: An end of the junction does not agree with germline; a read error may underlie this. The chain has TRBV20-1 and TRBJ2-7, with TRBD2 identical over 11 bases. The CDR3 is 15 residues long. The germline gives CDR1 DFQATT, CDR2 SNEGSKA (reference sequence). The CDR3 region is CSARDTSGSSYEQCF. The CDR3 DNA follows: TGCAGTGCTAGAGATACTAGCGGGAGCTCCTACGAGCAGTGCTTC.

Comments on this clonotype: A much bigger clone sits one base away, suggesting this may be a read error. No conserved phenylalanine or tryptophan ends this CDR3, so it is likely a read error. The CDR3 protein is CASSLGSGHYEQYL. CDR3 bases: TGCGCCAGCAGCTTGGGATCAGGCCACTACGAGCAGTACCTC. The chain uses TRBV5-1 and TRBJ2-7, with D unresolved. The germline CDR1 and CDR2 sequences are SGHRS and YFSETQ. The CDR3 loop spans 14 amino acids. Trimming stripped 0 bases from V and 3 bases from J, with 10 bases between.

This clonotype was seen a few times. A much larger clone sits a single nucleotide away, making a read error possible. This sequence joins TRBV5-6 and TRBJ2-7, with TRBD1 matching 10 bases. The ends lost 3 bases at V and 4 bases at J; junction bases unmatched: 1. The CDR3 length is 13 residues. Germline CDR1 SGHDT, CDR2 YYEEEE. CDR3 region: CASSSGQGYEQYF. CDR3 in DNA: TGTGCCAGCAGCTCGGGACAGGGGTACGAGCAGTACTTC.

This clonotype has a count of ten or more. V is TRBV12-3 or TRBV12-4 and J is TRBJ2-7, with 14 bases that match TRBD2. V shed 7 bases and J 6 bases; nucleotides not matched to a gene: 20. The CDR3 extends over 19 amino acids. The CDR3 spells CASIPGGAQGLAGGGEQYF. The CDR3, as DNA: TGTGCCAGCATCCCCGGAGGGGCTCAAGGACTAGCGGGAGGAGGCGAGCAGTACTTC.

This clonotype was picked up many times. The chain carries TRBV7-9 and TRBJ1-2; 7 positions agree with TRBD1. The CDR3 length is 14 residues. V trimming: 5 bases; J trimming: 6 bases; junction bases outside the gene matches: 9. Germline values: CDR1 SEHNR, CDR2 FQNEAQ (reference sequence). This chain's CDR3 is CASSRAGTDDGYTF. The CDR3 DNA follows: TGTGCCAGCAGCCGTGCCGGGACAGATGATGGCTACACCTTC.

Note on this clonotype: This sequence may be a read error, since a much larger clone differs from it by one base. The chain couples TRBV5-6 to TRBJ1-1; no definite D call. The CDR3 has 12 amino acids. From germline, CDR1 is SGHDT and CDR2 YYEEEE. Trimming left V 2 bases short and J 10 bases short, with 12 bases between. CDR3: CASSFLTSGAFF. The DNA for the CDR3 is TGTGCCAGCAGCTTCCTTACCTCTGGAGCTTTCTTT.